The rows below give T cell receptor beta chains drawn from one sample of a study of cytomegalovirus exposure and HLA in healthy donors. The repertoire was sequenced with immunoSEQ multiplex PCR; TCRdb's copy has only in-frame clones and lacks some. The sample records 150,000 to 200,000 clones, around 68% being singletons. The material sequenced was PBMCs. The receptors derive from a man aged 45-65 years in good health and CMV-seronegative. Each CDR3 is given with its conserved first and last residue. The D gene is left open where the match is weak. Part of the rows lack a size; the others show once, few, many or a class for expanded clones.

j_gene: TRBJ1-2
v_gene: TRBV5-4
abundance: few
d_gene: TRBD1
CDR3aa: CASSLGDRGRIGYTF
CDR3nt: TGTGCCAGCAGCTTGGGGGACAGGGGGCGTATTGGCTACACCTTC

j_gene: TRBJ1-1
v_gene: TRBV4-2
abundance: NA
d_gene: NA
CDR3aa: CASSPLRGNTEAFF
CDR3nt: TGTGCCAGCAGCCCCCTACGGGGGAACACTGAAGCTTTCTTT

j_gene: TRBJ1-2
v_gene: TRBV18
abundance: NA
d_gene: NA
CDR3aa: CASQTGVDYGYTF
CDR3nt: TGTGCCAGCCAGACCGGAGTAGACTATGGCTACACCTTC

j_gene: TRBJ2-7
v_gene: TRBV18
abundance: NA
d_gene: NA
CDR3aa: CASSPKGSYEQYF
CDR3nt: TGTGCCAGCTCACCAAAAGGGAGCTACGAGCAGTACTTC

j_gene: TRBJ1-6
v_gene: TRBV5-1
abundance: few
d_gene: TRBD1
CDR3aa: CASSLNQGDNSPLHF
CDR3nt: TGCGCCAGCAGCTTGAACCAGGGGGATAATTCACCCCTCCACTTT

j_gene: TRBJ1-1
v_gene: TRBV6-1
abundance: once
d_gene: NA
CDR3aa: CASSETVFNTEAFF
CDR3nt: TGTGCCAGCAGTGAAACGGTTTTTAACACTGAAGCTTTCTTT

j_gene: TRBJ1-4
v_gene: TRBV5-1
abundance: NA
d_gene: NA
CDR3aa: CASSSEGGSNEKLFF
CDR3nt: TGCGCCAGCAGCTCCGAGGGGGGGTCCAATGAAAAACTGTTTTTT

j_gene: TRBJ2-7
v_gene: TRBV9
abundance: NA
d_gene: NA
CDR3aa: CASSVGTRSINEQYF
CDR3nt: TGTGCCAGCAGCGTTGGGACAAGGAGTATAAACGAGCAGTACTTC

j_gene: TRBJ2-1
v_gene: TRBV5-4
abundance: NA
d_gene: TRBD2
CDR3aa: CASRASGGANEQFF
CDR3nt: TGTGCCAGCAGGGCTAGCGGGGGGGCCAATGAGCAGTTCTTC

j_gene: TRBJ2-1
v_gene: TRBV5-1
abundance: once
d_gene: NA
CDR3aa: CASSFNSGSYNEQFF
CDR3nt: TGCGCCAGCAGCTTTAATAGCGGTTCCTACAATGAGCAGTTCTTC

j_gene: TRBJ1-2
v_gene: TRBV9
abundance: once
d_gene: NA
CDR3aa: CASSARTTGNYGYTF
CDR3nt: TGTGCCAGCAGCGCTCGGACCACAGGGAACTATGGCTACACCTTC

j_gene: TRBJ1-1
v_gene: TRBV19
abundance: NA
d_gene: NA
CDR3aa: CASSIDNRAVTEAFF
CDR3nt: TGTGCCAGTAGTATAGATAACAGGGCGGTGACTGAAGCTTTCTTT

j_gene: TRBJ2-7
v_gene: TRBV7-9
abundance: NA
d_gene: NA
CDR3aa: CASSAGVEQYF
CDR3nt: TGTGCCAGCAGCGCAGGGGTCGAGCAGTACTTC

j_gene: TRBJ2-6
v_gene: TRBV5-7
abundance: NA
d_gene: TRBD2
CDR3aa: CASIGEGDGSSGANVLTF
CDR3nt: TGTGCCAGCATCGGGGAGGGAGACGGGTCCTCTGGGGCCAACGTCCTGACTTTC

j_gene: TRBJ2-7
v_gene: TRBV4-1
abundance: few
d_gene: TRBD1
CDR3aa: CASSPISGGPISYEQYF
CDR3nt: TGCGCCAGCAGCCCTATCTCAGGGGGCCCCATCTCCTACGAGCAGTACTTC

j_gene: TRBJ2-3
v_gene: TRBV28
abundance: NA
d_gene: TRBD1
CDR3aa: CASSPQGALTDTQYF
CDR3nt: TGTGCCAGCAGTCCCCAGGGGGCGCTCACAGATACGCAGTATTTT

j_gene: TRBJ2-1
v_gene: TRBV4-2
abundance: NA
d_gene: NA
CDR3aa: CASSPRATGSDEQFF
CDR3nt: TGTGCCAGCAGCCCCAGGGCGACAGGAAGCGATGAGCAGTTCTTC

j_gene: TRBJ2-7
v_gene: TRBV11-2
abundance: NA
d_gene: NA
CDR3aa: CASSLARVSYEQYF
CDR3nt: TGTGCCAGCAGCTTAGCCAGGGTCTCCTACGAGCAGTACTTC

j_gene: TRBJ2-3
v_gene: TRBV20-1
abundance: NA
d_gene: NA
CDR3aa: CSARARDTQYF
CDR3nt: TGCAGTGCTAGAGCGCGAGATACGCAGTATTTT

j_gene: TRBJ1-4
v_gene: TRBV7-6
abundance: NA
d_gene: NA
CDR3aa: CASSRDTRAEKLFF
CDR3nt: TGTGCCAGCAGCCGAGACACCCGCGCTGAAAAACTGTTTTTT

j_gene: TRBJ1-1
v_gene: TRBV19
abundance: NA
d_gene: NA
CDR3aa: CASSAWGGIRTEAFF
CDR3nt: TGTGCCAGTAGTGCATGGGGGGGGATAAGGACTGAAGCTTTCTTT

j_gene: TRBJ1-4
v_gene: TRBV28
abundance: NA
d_gene: NA
CDR3aa: CASTSKGRANEKLFF
CDR3nt: TGTGCCAGCACTTCTAAAGGGAGAGCTAATGAAAAACTGTTTTTT

j_gene: TRBJ1-5
v_gene: TRBV7-9
abundance: NA
d_gene: NA
CDR3aa: CASTLAGNQPQHF
CDR3nt: TGTGCCAGCACCCTCGCAGGGAATCAGCCCCAGCATTTT

j_gene: TRBJ1-6
v_gene: TRBV9
abundance: NA
d_gene: NA
CDR3aa: CASSPGTTESPLHF
CDR3nt: TGTGCCAGCAGCCCTGGGACAACGGAATCACCCCTCCACTTT

j_gene: TRBJ1-1
v_gene: TRBV11-3
abundance: few
d_gene: TRBD1
CDR3aa: CASSPGTGEVEAFF
CDR3nt: TGTGCCAGCAGTCCCGGGACAGGCGAAGTGGAAGCTTTCTTT

j_gene: TRBJ1-5
v_gene: TRBV21-1
abundance: once
d_gene: NA
CDR3aa: CASPRGRQVQPQHF
CDR3nt: TGTGCCAGCCCACGGGGGAGGCAGGTTCAGCCCCAGCATTTT

j_gene: TRBJ1-3
v_gene: TRBV28
abundance: NA
d_gene: NA
CDR3aa: CASISLGRSYSGNTIYF
CDR3nt: TGTGCCAGCATTTCCCTTGGGAGGTCCTACTCTGGAAACACCATATATTTT

j_gene: TRBJ1-5
v_gene: TRBV7-2
abundance: few
d_gene: NA
CDR3aa: CASSSGPGGGGQPQHF
CDR3nt: TGTGCCAGCAGCTCGGGGCCGGGGGGGGGTGGACAGCCCCAGCATTTT

j_gene: TRBJ2-7
v_gene: TRBV6-1
abundance: once
d_gene: NA
CDR3aa: CASSEGLEQYF
CDR3nt: TGTGCCAGCAGTGAGGGGCTCGAGCAGTACTTC

j_gene: TRBJ1-2
v_gene: TRBV28
abundance: few
d_gene: TRBD1
CDR3aa: CASSNRGYGYTF
CDR3nt: TGTGCCAGCAGTAACAGGGGCTATGGCTACACCTTC

j_gene: TRBJ1-3
v_gene: TRBV7-2
abundance: NA
d_gene: NA
CDR3aa: CASSLRDTSSGNTIYF
CDR3nt: TGTGCCAGCAGCCTCCGGGACACGAGCTCTGGAAACACCATATATTTT

j_gene: TRBJ1-1
v_gene: TRBV15
abundance: NA
d_gene: NA
CDR3aa: CATSRDPPRPSYTEAFF
CDR3nt: TGTGCCACCAGCAGAGATCCCCCTCGACCTAGCTACACTGAAGCTTTCTTT

j_gene: TRBJ1-5
v_gene: TRBV4-3
abundance: few
d_gene: NA
CDR3aa: CASSQEVGLGQPQHF
CDR3nt: TGCGCCAGCAGCCAAGAAGTGGGACTCGGGCAGCCCCAGCATTTT

j_gene: TRBJ2-7
v_gene: TRBV7-2
abundance: NA
d_gene: NA
CDR3aa: CASSPQGGFSSYEQYF
CDR3nt: TGTGCCAGCAGCCCACAAGGAGGTTTCAGCTCCTACGAGCAGTACTTC

j_gene: TRBJ2-5
v_gene: TRBV5-4
abundance: NA
d_gene: TRBD1
CDR3aa: CASSVGTGGAETQYF
CDR3nt: TGTGCCAGCAGCGTTGGGACAGGGGGCGCGGAGACCCAGTACTTC

j_gene: TRBJ1-3
v_gene: TRBV4-1
abundance: NA
d_gene: NA
CDR3aa: CASSQDRPGLSGNTIYF
CDR3nt: TGCGCCAGCAGCCAAGATCGCCCGGGATTAAGTGGAAACACCATATATTTT

j_gene: TRBJ1-1
v_gene: TRBV19
abundance: NA
d_gene: TRBD1
CDR3aa: CASSPGGAGGTEAFF
CDR3nt: TGTGCCAGTAGTCCAGGAGGAGCAGGGGGCACTGAAGCTTTCTTT

j_gene: TRBJ1-2
v_gene: TRBV9
abundance: NA
d_gene: NA
CDR3aa: CASSHGAGANYGYTF
CDR3nt: TGTGCCAGCAGCCATGGGGCAGGGGCTAACTATGGCTACACCTTC

j_gene: TRBJ1-1
v_gene: TRBV10-3
abundance: NA
d_gene: NA
CDR3aa: CAVRGGGGLAEAFF
CDR3nt: TGTGCCGTCAGGGGTGGCGGGGGTTTGGCTGAAGCTTTCTTT

j_gene: TRBJ1-1
v_gene: TRBV14
abundance: NA
d_gene: NA
CDR3aa: CASSQAGMNTEAFF
CDR3nt: TGTGCCAGCAGCCAAGCAGGCATGAACACTGAAGCTTTCTTT

j_gene: TRBJ2-2
v_gene: TRBV7-9
abundance: NA
d_gene: NA
CDR3aa: CASSFTGGAGELFF
CDR3nt: TGTGCCAGCAGCTTTACGGGGGGCGCCGGGGAGCTGTTTTTT

j_gene: TRBJ2-2
v_gene: TRBV6-1
abundance: NA
d_gene: NA
CDR3aa: CASRKNRAAGELFF
CDR3nt: TGTGCCAGCAGAAAAAACAGGGCAGCCGGGGAGCTGTTTTTT

j_gene: TRBJ1-1
v_gene: TRBV7-2
abundance: few
d_gene: TRBD1
CDR3aa: CASRSPGQGVRWDTEAFF
CDR3nt: TGTGCCAGCAGATCACCCGGACAGGGGGTAAGATGGGACACTGAAGCTTTCTTT

j_gene: TRBJ1-1
v_gene: TRBV28
abundance: NA
d_gene: NA
CDR3aa: CASKTTGNTEAFF
CDR3nt: TGTGCCAGCAAGACGACAGGGAACACTGAAGCTTTCTTT

j_gene: TRBJ1-1
v_gene: TRBV27
abundance: NA
d_gene: NA
CDR3aa: CASSLFGGRTEAFF
CDR3nt: TGTGCCAGCAGTTTATTCGGGGGGCGAACTGAAGCTTTCTTT

j_gene: TRBJ1-1
v_gene: TRBV5-6
abundance: many
d_gene: TRBD1
CDR3aa: CASSLPTGAEAFF
CDR3nt: TGTGCCAGCAGCTTACCCACAGGGGCTGAAGCTTTCTTT

j_gene: TRBJ1-1
v_gene: TRBV9
abundance: NA
d_gene: NA
CDR3aa: CASSAGRGNTEAFF
CDR3nt: TGTGCCAGCAGCGCCGGACGGGGGAACACTGAAGCTTTCTTT

j_gene: TRBJ2-7
v_gene: TRBV19
abundance: NA
d_gene: NA
CDR3aa: CASSIGTSTSYEQYF
CDR3nt: TGTGCCAGTAGTATAGGTACTAGCACCTCGTACGAGCAGTACTTC

j_gene: TRBJ1-2
v_gene: TRBV7-3
abundance: NA
d_gene: NA
CDR3aa: CASSPTDTSNYGYTF
CDR3nt: TGTGCCAGCAGCCCTACGGACACCTCGAACTATGGCTACACCTTC

j_gene: TRBJ1-1
v_gene: TRBV7-9
abundance: NA
d_gene: NA
CDR3aa: CASSFYTQMNTEAFF
CDR3nt: TGTGCCAGCAGCTTCTATACACAGATGAACACTGAAGCTTTCTTT

j_gene: TRBJ1-1
v_gene: TRBV5-1
abundance: NA
d_gene: NA
CDR3aa: CASSLGGFNTEAFF
CDR3nt: TGCGCCAGCAGCTTGGGCGGGTTTAACACTGAAGCTTTCTTT

j_gene: TRBJ2-2
v_gene: TRBV11-2
abundance: NA
d_gene: TRBD2
CDR3aa: CASRSLAGLNTGELFF
CDR3nt: TGTGCCAGCAGATCCTTAGCGGGCCTCAACACCGGGGAGCTGTTTTTT

j_gene: TRBJ1-2
v_gene: TRBV27
abundance: NA
d_gene: NA
CDR3aa: CASSLVGRGPFTGYTF
CDR3nt: TGTGCCAGCAGTTTAGTAGGCAGGGGCCCTTTTACGGGCTACACCTTC

j_gene: TRBJ2-3
v_gene: TRBV5-1
abundance: NA
d_gene: TRBD2
CDR3aa: CASSFTSGGLTDTQYF
CDR3nt: TGCGCCAGCAGCTTCACTAGCGGGGGCTTAACAGATACGCAGTATTTT

j_gene: TRBJ2-3
v_gene: TRBV5-1
abundance: NA
d_gene: TRBD2
CDR3aa: CASSPEAGAHTDTQYF
CDR3nt: TGCGCCAGCAGCCCTGAAGCGGGGGCGCACACAGATACGCAGTATTTT

j_gene: TRBJ2-3
v_gene: TRBV6-1
abundance: NA
d_gene: NA
CDR3aa: CASKAGSGTDTQYF
CDR3nt: TGTGCCAGCAAGGCGGGGAGCGGCACAGATACGCAGTATTTT

j_gene: TRBJ2-5
v_gene: TRBV6-1
abundance: NA
d_gene: TRBD1
CDR3aa: CACNRGNGETQYF
CDR3nt: TGTGCCTGCAACAGGGGCAATGGGGAGACCCAGTACTTC

j_gene: TRBJ2-6
v_gene: TRBV2
abundance: NA
d_gene: NA
CDR3aa: CASSYGGAGANVLTF
CDR3nt: TGTGCCAGCTCCTATGGGGGGGCAGGGGCCAACGTCCTGACTTTC

j_gene: TRBJ2-3
v_gene: TRBV7-3
abundance: few
d_gene: TRBD2
CDR3aa: CASSLRAGGGTDTQYF
CDR3nt: TGTGCCAGCAGCTTAAGGGCGGGGGGCGGCACAGATACGCAGTATTTT